This is a list of T cell receptor beta chains from one sample in a study of control samples from healthy donors and cancer patients. Profiled with immunoSEQ multiplex PCR; TCRdb holds only in-frame clones, not every one. The data show about 150,000 clones, about 86% seen once. The sample taken for sequencing was blood. The receptors were gathered from a young man in good health. Both conserved end residues are part of each CDR3. The D gene is left open where the match is weak. A clone size is listed for some rows: how often the clone was seen (once, few, many), or a class if it is expanded.

.,TRBV9,TRBJ2-7,.,CASSVGVLGLSYEQYF,TGTGCCAGCAGCGTAGGGGTGTTGGGTCTCTCCTACGAGCAGTACTTC
.,TRBV6-6,TRBJ2-5,.,CASGDIQETQYF,TGTGCCAGTGGGGATATCCAAGAGACCCAGTACTTC
TRBD1,TRBV25-1,TRBJ2-3,.,CASGRQGADTQYF,TGTGCCAGCGGACGACAGGGGGCTGATACGCAGTATTTT
.,TRBV7-2,TRBJ1-5,few,CASSFGVLSNQPQHF,TGTGCCAGCAGCTTTGGGGTTCTGAGCAATCAGCCCCAGCATTTT
.,TRBV7-3,TRBJ2-7,.,CASSLNRDYEQYF,TGTGCCAGCAGCTTAAACAGGGACTACGAGCAGTACTTC
TRBD1,TRBV7-9,TRBJ1-1,.,CASSSLPGQGAPEAFF,TGTGCCAGCAGCTCTCTTCCGGGACAGGGGGCGCCAGAAGCTTTCTTT
.,TRBV5-4,TRBJ1-3,.,CASSLYGGGNTIYF,TGTGCCAGCAGCTTGTACGGGGGCGGAAACACCATATATTTT
.,TRBV5-4,TRBJ2-5,.,CASSLVGRIQETQYF,TGTGCCAGCAGCTTGGTAGGGCGGATCCAAGAGACCCAGTACTTC
.,TRBV4-3,TRBJ1-1,.,CASSQIMNTEAFF,TGCGCCAGCAGCCAAATAATGAACACTGAAGCTTTCTTT
.,TRBV11-3,TRBJ2-3,.,CASSLGWGDTQYF,TGTGCCAGCAGCTTAGGTTGGGGAGATACGCAGTATTTT
.,TRBV25-1,TRBJ1-6,.,CASSALGDNSPLHF,TGTGCCAGCAGTGCCTTAGGGGATAATTCACCCCTCCACTTT
TRBD1,TRBV6-5,TRBJ1-2,.,CASSRNRGRGYGYTF,TGTGCCAGCAGCCGGAACAGGGGGCGAGGCTATGGCTACACCTTC
.,TRBV4-2,TRBJ2-3,.,CASSQGSGQGSTDTQYF,TGTGCCAGCAGCCAGGGGTCGGGCCAGGGGAGCACAGATACGCAGTATTTT
.,TRBV6-2/TRBV6-3,TRBJ1-1,.,CASSSFGRDTEAFF,TGTGCCAGCAGCTCTTTCGGACGGGACACTGAAGCTTTCTTT
.,TRBV7-6,TRBJ1-1,.,CASSRKGQNTEAFF,TGTGCCAGCAGCCGTAAGGGCCAGAACACTGAAGCTTTCTTT
.,TRBV6-2/TRBV6-3,TRBJ1-1,.,CASSYGRVNTEAFF,TGTGCCAGCAGTTACGGCAGGGTAAACACTGAAGCTTTCTTT
.,TRBV19,TRBJ1-5,.,CASTIQWSGQPQHF,TGTGCCAGTACCATCCAGTGGTCCGGTCAGCCCCAGCATTTT
.,TRBV6-6,TRBJ1-5,.,CATQTGRNQPQHF,TGTGCCACCCAGACAGGACGGAATCAGCCCCAGCATTTT